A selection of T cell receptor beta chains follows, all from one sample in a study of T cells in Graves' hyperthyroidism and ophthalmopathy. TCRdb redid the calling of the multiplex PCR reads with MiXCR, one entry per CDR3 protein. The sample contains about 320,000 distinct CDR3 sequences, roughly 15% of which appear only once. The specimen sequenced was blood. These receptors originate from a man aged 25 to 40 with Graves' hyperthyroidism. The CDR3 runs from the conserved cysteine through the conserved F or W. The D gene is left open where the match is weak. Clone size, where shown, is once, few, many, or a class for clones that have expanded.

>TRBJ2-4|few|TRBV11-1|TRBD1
TGTGCCAGCAGCCCCGACAGGGGGTTGGCCAAAAACATTCAGTACTTC
CASSPDRGLAKNIQYF
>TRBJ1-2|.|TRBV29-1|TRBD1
TGCAGCGTCTGGACAGGGGCCACCTCTAACTATGGCTACACCTTC
CSVWTGATSNYGYTF
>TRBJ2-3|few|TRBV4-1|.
TGCGCCAGCAGCCAAGGGCGGGGTAGCACAGATACGCAGTATTTT
CASSQGRGSTDTQYF
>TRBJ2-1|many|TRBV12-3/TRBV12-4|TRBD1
TGTGCCAGCAGTACGGACAGGGTGGACAATGAGCAGTTCTTC
CASSTDRVDNEQFF
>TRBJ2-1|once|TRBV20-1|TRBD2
TGCAGTGCCCCACCCGGACTAGAGGAGGATGAGCAGTTCTTC
CSAPPGLEEDEQFF
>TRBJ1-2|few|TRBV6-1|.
TGTGCCAGCAGGGTCTCTGTGGGGGGAGCTAACTATGGCTACACCTTC
CASRVSVGGANYGYTF
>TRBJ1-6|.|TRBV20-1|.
TGCAGTGCTAGTCCCCCTGGGGCTGATTCACCCCTCCACTTT
CSASPPGADSPLHF
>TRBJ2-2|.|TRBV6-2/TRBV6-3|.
TGTGCCAGCAGTTACTCGGGCAGGGGGGAGCTGTTTTTT
CASSYSGRGELFF
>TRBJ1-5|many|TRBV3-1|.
TGTGCCAGCAGCCCAGACGGGAGCCAGCCCCAGCATTTT
CASSPDGSQPQHF
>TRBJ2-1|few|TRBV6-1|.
TGTGCCAGCAGCCTTTTTTTAGACTGGACCGGGAGCTCCTACAATGAGCAGTTCTTC
CASSLFLDWTGSSYNEQFF
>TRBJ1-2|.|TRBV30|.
TGTGCCGGATACAGCTCTCGTTGGGGCTACACCTTC
CAGYSSRWGYTF
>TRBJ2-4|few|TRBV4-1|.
TGCGCCAGCAGCCGAATGAGGGGGACGTTAGCCAAAAACATTCAGTACTTC
CASSRMRGTLAKNIQYF
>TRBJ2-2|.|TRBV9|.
TGTGCCAGCAGCGGGGCGGATTCGAACACCGGGGAGCTGTTTTTT
CASSGADSNTGELFF
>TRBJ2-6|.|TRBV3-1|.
TGTGCCAGCAGCCAGTCAAACTCTGGGGCCAACGTCCTGACTTTC
CASSQSNSGANVLTF
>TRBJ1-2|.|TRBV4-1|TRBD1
TGCGCCAGCAGCCAGGACACACAGGAGGGGGCGCGGGTCGGCTACACCTTC
CASSQDTQEGARVGYTF
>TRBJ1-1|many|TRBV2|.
TGTGCCAGCAGTGTGGAGGGAGCGGGCACTGAAGCTTTCTTT
CASSVEGAGTEAFF
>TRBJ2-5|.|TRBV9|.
TGTGCCAGCAGCAAGGAGGGCCTCGGGCAAGAGACCCAGTACTTC
CASSKEGLGQETQYF
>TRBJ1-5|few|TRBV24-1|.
TGTGCCACCAGTGAGGGTTTAAGCAATCAGCCCCAGCATTTT
CATSEGLSNQPQHF
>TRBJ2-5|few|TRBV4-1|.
TGCGCCAGCAGCCAACCTTATGCCGGGCCGGAGACCCAGTACTTC
CASSQPYAGPETQYF
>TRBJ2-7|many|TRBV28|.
TGTGCCAGCAGTTTTCAGGGAAGGTACGAGCAGTACTTC
CASSFQGRYEQYF
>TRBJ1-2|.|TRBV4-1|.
TGCGCCAGCAGCCCTCGTCACTCTAACTATGGCTACACCTTC
CASSPRHSNYGYTF
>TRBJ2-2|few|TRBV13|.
TGTGCCAGCAGCCTAAAGGGCACGAACACCGGGGAGCTGTTTTTT
CASSLKGTNTGELFF
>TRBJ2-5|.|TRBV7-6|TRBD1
TGTGCCAGCAGCCTCCGACAGGGCCCCGAAGAGACCCAGTACTTC
CASSLRQGPEETQYF
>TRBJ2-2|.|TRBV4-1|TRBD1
TGCGCCAGCAGCAACCCGGGACAGGGGCGCACCGGGGAGCTGTTTTTT
CASSNPGQGRTGELFF
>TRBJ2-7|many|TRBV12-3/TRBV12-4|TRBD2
TGTGCCAGCAGTTTAGCTGGGGGGGGTTCCTACGAGCAGTACTTC
CASSLAGGGSYEQYF
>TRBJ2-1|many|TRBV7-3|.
TGTGCCAGCAGCTTGACAACATACAATGAGCAGTTCTTC
CASSLTTYNEQFF
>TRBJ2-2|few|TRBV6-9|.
TGTGCCAGCAGTTACAGGGGACCCCCGAACACCGGGGAGCTGTTTTTT
CASSYRGPPNTGELFF
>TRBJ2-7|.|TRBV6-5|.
TGTGCCAGCAGTTACTCCCGTCCAGGGACCTACAAGCAGTACTTC
CASSYSRPGTYKQYF
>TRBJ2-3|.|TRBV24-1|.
TGTGCCACCAGTGTCGAGAGGGGAGATCCGAGCACAGATACGCAGTATTTT
CATSVERGDPSTDTQYF
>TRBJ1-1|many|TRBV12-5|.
TGTGCTAGTGGTCCATACCACGACGGAGCTTTCTTT
CASGPYHDGAFF
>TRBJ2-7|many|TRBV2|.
TGTGCCAGCAGCCAAACCAGGGACGACGAGCAGTACTTC
CASSQTRDDEQYF
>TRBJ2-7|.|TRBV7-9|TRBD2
TGTGCCAGCAGCTTAGCGCTTCGTAGGGTGTTGGCGGGAGGCTACGAGCAGTACTTC
CASSLALRRVLAGGYEQYF
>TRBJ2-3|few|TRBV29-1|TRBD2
TGCAGCGTTGAAGATCGAACTAGCGGCATCACAGATACGCAGTATTTT
CSVEDRTSGITDTQYF
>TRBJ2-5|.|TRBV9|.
TGTGCCAGCAACCTAAGGGGGGTGTACCAAGAGACCCAGTACTTC
CASNLRGVYQETQYF
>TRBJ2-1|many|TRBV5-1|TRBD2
TGCGCCAGCAGCCCCCTCGGACTAGCGGGAGGAGCCCCTCTCAATGAGCAGTTCTTC
CASSPLGLAGGAPLNEQFF
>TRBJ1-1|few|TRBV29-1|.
TGCAGCGTTGCTCCGAACACTGAAGCTTTCTTT
CSVAPNTEAFF
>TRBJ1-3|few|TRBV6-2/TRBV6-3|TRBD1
TGTGCCAGCAGTTACGGACAGGGGCTCCACTCTGGAAACACCATATATTTT
CASSYGQGLHSGNTIYF
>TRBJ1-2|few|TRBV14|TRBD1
TGTGCCAGCAGCCAAGATCCGGGACAGCCCCACTACTACTATGGCTACACCTTC
CASSQDPGQPHYYYGYTF
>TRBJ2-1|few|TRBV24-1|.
TGTACCACCAGTGATCAAACAGGGTACAATGAGCAGTTCTTC
CTTSDQTGYNEQFF
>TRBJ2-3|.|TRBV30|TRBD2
TGTGCCTGGGACGTAGCGGGAACGGGCACAGATACGCAGTATTTT
CAWDVAGTGTDTQYF
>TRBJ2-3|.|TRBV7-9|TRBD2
TGTGCCAGCAGCTTACTGGGCGGGAGCGCAGATACGCAGTATTTT
CASSLLGGSADTQYF
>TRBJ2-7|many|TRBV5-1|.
TGCGCCAGCAGCTTGGATGTGGGAGGTACCTACGAGCAGTACTTC
CASSLDVGGTYEQYF
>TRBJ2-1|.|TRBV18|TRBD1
TGTGCCAGCTCACCGACAGGGACGACCTACAATGAGCAGTTCTTC
CASSPTGTTYNEQFF
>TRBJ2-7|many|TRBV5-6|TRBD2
TGTGCCAGCAGCTCCCGGGGGGGTTGGGGAGAGCAGTACTTC
CASSSRGGWGEQYF
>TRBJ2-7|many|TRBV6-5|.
TGTGCCAGCAGTTACGGCCGCCAGTTGGAGAGCGAGCAGTACTTC
CASSYGRQLESEQYF